This TCR beta chain stems from a study of blood T cell repertoires in COVID-19. In the study overall: The cDNA or gDNA used as material had been derived from T cells, B-cell-depleted T cells, or PBMCs.

The CDR3 spans 15 residues. Germline lookup yields CDR1 LGHDT and CDR2 YNNKEL (reference sequence). V shed 5 bases, J shed 3 bases, and the junction held 6 bases outside the gene matches. Living in about two dozen US areas, the participants were between roughly 18 and 89 years of age. This clone was detected once. Profiled with immunoSEQ multiplex PCR; TCRdb holds only in-frame clones, not every one. Of hundreds of thousands of clones listed, less than 90% are singletons. The gene calls are TRBV3-1 (or the pseudogene TRBV3-2) and TRBJ2-3; TRBD2 matches 9 bases. The specimen sequenced was PBMCs or T cells enriched from blood (not recorded which). The sequence was obtained from a woman in her thirties who had recovered from COVID-19. The CDR3 protein is CASSTLAGRTDTQYF. CDR3 DNA sequence: TGTGCCAGCAGCACCCTAGCGGGGAGAACAGATACGCAGTATTTT.